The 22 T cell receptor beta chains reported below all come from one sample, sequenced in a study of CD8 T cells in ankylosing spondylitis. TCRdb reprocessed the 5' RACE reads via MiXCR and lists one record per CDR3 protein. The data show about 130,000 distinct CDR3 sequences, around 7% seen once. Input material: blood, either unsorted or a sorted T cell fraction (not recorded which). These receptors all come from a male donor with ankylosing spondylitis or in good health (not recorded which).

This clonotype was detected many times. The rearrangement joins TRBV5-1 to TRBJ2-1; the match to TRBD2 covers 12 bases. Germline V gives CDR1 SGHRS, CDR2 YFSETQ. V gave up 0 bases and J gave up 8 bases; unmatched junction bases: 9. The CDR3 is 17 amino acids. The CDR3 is CASSLAASGGAWDEQFF. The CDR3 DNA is TGCGCCAGCAGCTTGGCCGCTAGCGGGGGGGCGTGGGATGAGCAGTTCTTC.

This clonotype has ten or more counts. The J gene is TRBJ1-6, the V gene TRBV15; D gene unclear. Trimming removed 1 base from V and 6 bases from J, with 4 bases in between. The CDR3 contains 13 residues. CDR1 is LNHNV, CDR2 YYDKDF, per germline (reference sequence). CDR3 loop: CATSRASNSPLHF. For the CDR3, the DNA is TGTGCCACCAGCAGAGCCAGTAATTCACCCCTCCACTTT.

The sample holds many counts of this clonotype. DNA of the CDR3: TGCAGTGTCCTAAAAGCGGGGTACCCTGGGGCCAACGTCCTGACTTTC. It yields the protein CSVLKAGYPGANVLTF. The chain combines TRBV20-1 with TRBJ2-6; 7 bases agree with TRBD2. Germline V gene lookup returns CDR1 DFQATT and CDR2 SNEGSKA (reference sequence). V shed 7 bases, J shed 2 bases, and the junction held 11 bases outside the gene matches. The CDR3 is 16 residues long.

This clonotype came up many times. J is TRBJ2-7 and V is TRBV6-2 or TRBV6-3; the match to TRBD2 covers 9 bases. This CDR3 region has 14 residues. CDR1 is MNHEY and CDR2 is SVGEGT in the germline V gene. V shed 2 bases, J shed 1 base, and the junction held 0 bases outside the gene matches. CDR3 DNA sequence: TGTGCCAGCAGTTACGCGGGAGGGTCCTACGAGCAGTACTTC. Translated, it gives CASSYAGGSYEQYF.

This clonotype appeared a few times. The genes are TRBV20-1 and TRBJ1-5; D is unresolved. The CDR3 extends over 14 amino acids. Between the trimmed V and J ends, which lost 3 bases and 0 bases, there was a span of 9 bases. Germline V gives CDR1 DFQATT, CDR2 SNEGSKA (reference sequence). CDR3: CSASEDYSNQPQHF. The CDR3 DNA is TGCAGTGCTAGTGAGGACTATAGCAATCAGCCCCAGCATTTT.

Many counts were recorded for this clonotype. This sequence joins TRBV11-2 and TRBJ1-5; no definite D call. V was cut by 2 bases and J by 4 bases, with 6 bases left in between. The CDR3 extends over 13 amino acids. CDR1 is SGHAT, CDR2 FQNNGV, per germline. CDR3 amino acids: CASSLHQNQPQHF. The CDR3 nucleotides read TGTGCCAGCAGCTTACACCAGAATCAGCCCCAGCATTTT.

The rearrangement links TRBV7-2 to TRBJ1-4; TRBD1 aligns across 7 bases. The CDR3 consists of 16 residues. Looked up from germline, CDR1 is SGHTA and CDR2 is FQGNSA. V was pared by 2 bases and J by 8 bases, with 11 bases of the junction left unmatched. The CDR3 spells CASSLSSGRGEEKLFF. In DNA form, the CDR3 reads TGTGCCAGCAGCTTATCGTCGGGCAGGGGGGAGGAAAAACTGTTTTTT. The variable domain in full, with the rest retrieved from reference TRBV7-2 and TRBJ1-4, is GAGVSQSPSNKVTEKGKDVELRCDPISGHTALYWYRQSLGQGLEFLIYFQGNSAPDKSGLPSDRFSAERTGGSVSTLTIQRTQQEDSAVYLCASSLSSGRGEEKLFFGSGTQLSVL.

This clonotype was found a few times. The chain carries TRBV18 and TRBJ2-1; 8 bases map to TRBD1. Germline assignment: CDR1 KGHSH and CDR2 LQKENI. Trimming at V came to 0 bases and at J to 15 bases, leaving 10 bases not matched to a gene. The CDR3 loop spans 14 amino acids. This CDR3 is CASSPPSTGTGAFF. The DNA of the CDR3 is TGTGCCAGCTCACCACCCAGTACCGGGACAGGTGCGTTCTTC.

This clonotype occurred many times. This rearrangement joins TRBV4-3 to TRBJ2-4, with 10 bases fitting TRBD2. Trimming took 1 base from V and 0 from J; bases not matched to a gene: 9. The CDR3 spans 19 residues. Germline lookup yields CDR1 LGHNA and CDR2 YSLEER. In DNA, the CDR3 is TGCGCCAGCAGCCAAGGTGTTAGCGGGGGGATTCTAGCCAAAAACATTCAGTACTTC. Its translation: CASSQGVSGGILAKNIQYF.

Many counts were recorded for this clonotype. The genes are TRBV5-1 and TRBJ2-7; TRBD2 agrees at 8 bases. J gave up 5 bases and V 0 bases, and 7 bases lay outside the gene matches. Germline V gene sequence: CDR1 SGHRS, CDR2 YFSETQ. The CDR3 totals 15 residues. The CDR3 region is CASSLVPGGPHEQYF. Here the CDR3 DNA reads TGCGCCAGCAGCTTGGTACCGGGAGGGCCCCACGAGCAGTACTTC.

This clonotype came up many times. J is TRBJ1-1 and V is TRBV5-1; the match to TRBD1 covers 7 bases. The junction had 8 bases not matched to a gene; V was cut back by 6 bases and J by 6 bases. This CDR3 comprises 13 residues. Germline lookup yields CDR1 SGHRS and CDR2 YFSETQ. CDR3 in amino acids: CASMTGQGAEAFF. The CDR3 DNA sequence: TGCGCCAGCATGACGGGGCAGGGGGCTGAAGCTTTCTTT.

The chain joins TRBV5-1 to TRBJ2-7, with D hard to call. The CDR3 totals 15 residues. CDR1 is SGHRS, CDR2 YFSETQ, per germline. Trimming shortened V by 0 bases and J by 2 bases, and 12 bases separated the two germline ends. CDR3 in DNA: TGCGCCAGCAGCTTGGGTCTGGGAATTCCCTACGAGCAGTACTTC. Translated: CASSLGLGIPYEQYF.

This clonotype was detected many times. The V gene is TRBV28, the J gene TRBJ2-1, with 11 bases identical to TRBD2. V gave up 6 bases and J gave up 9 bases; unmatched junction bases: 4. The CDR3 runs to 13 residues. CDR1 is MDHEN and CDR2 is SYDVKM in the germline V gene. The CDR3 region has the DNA TGTGCCAGCAGGCCCGGGACTAGCGGTGAGCAGTTCTTC. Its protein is CASRPGTSGEQFF.

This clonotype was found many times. CDR3 amino acids: CSAQVIRTGGRIDEQYF. CDR3 in DNA: TGCAGTGCTCAAGTTATTCGGACGGGGGGGAGGATCGACGAGCAGTACTTC. The gene calls are TRBV20-1 and TRBJ2-7, with 8 bases that match TRBD2. CDR1 DFQATT and CDR2 SNEGSKA come from the germline V gene (reference sequence). With 5 bases clipped from V and 5 bases from J, the junction kept 20 bases outside the gene matches. The length of the CDR3 is 17 residues.

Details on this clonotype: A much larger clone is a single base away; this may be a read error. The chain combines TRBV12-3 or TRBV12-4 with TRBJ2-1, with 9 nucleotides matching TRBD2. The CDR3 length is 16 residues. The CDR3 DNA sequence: TGTGCCAGCAGTTCGCGGCGGGGGGGCCTTTCGGATGAGGAGTTCTTC. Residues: CASSSRRGGLSDEEFF.

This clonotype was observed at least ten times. As DNA, the CDR3 is TGTGCCAGCAGTAACCCCGGGACGGCAAACACTGAAGCTTTCTTT. The encoded protein is CASSNPGTANTEAFF. This chain links TRBV12-3 or TRBV12-4 with TRBJ1-1; possibly TRBD1 for D (5 bases). The CDR3 consists of 15 residues. Between the trimmed V and J ends, which lost 5 bases and 2 bases, there was a span of 15 bases.

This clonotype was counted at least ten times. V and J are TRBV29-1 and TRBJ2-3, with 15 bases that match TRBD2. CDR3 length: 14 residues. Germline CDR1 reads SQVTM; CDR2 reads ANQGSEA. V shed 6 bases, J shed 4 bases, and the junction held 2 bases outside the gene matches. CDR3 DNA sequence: TGCAGCGTGGGGACTAGCGGGAGGTCAGATACGCAGTATTTT. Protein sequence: CSVGTSGRSDTQYF.

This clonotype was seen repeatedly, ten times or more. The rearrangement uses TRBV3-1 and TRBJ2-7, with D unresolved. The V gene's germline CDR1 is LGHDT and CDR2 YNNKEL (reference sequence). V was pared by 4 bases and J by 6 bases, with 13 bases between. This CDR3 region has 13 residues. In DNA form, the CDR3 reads TGTGCCAGCAGCCCATCGACCACCCTCGAGCAGTACTTC. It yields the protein CASSPSTTLEQYF.

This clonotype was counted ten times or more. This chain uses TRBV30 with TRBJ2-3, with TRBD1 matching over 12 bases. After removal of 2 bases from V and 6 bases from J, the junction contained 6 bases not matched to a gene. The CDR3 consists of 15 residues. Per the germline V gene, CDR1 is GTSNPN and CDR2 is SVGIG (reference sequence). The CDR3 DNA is TGTGCCTGGAGTTCCGGGACAGGGGGCATGGATACGCAGTATTTT. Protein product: CAWSSGTGGMDTQYF.

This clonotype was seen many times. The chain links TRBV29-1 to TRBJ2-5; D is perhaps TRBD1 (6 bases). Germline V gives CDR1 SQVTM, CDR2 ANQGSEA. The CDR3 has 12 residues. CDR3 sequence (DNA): TGCGTTGGGAGCAGGGGTCAAGAGACCCAGTACTTC. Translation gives CVGSRGQETQYF.

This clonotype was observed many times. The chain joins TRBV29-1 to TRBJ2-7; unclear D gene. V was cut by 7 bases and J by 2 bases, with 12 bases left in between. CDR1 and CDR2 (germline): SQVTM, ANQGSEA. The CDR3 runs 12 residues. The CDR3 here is CSATQQTYEQYF. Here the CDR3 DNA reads TGCAGCGCTACCCAGCAGACCTACGAGCAGTACTTC.

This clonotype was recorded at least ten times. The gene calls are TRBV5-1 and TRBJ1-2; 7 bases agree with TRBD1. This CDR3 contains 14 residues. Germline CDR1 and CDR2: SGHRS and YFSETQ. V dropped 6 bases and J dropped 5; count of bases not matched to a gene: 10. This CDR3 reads CASNPGDSRYGYTF. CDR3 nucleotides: TGCGCCAGCAACCCGGGGGACAGTAGGTATGGCTACACCTTC. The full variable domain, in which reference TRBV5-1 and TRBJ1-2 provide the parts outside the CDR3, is KAGVTQTPRYLIKTRGQQVTLSCSPISGHRSVSWYQQTPGQGLQFLFEYFSETQRNKGNFPGRFSGRQFSNSRSEMNVSTLELGDSALYLCASNPGDSRYGYTFGSGTRLTVV.